At least ten counts were recorded for the clone carrying this TCR beta chain. These data come from a study of molecular identifiers for immune sequencing clone quantification. CDR3 length: 14 amino acids. V shed 1 base, J shed 3 bases, and the junction held 6 bases outside the gene matches. Germline V CDR1 and CDR2: DFQATT, SNEGSKA (reference sequence). TCRdb fed the PCR reads into MiXCR, producing one record per CDR3 protein. The sample carries approximately 54,000 distinct CDR3 sequences, around 27% recorded once. This TCR derives from a human donor in good health. Some libraries in this study had Jurkat cell RNA spiked in. Material: naive CD8+ T cells from blood, with Jurkat cell RNA spiked in. Subset of the sample: FACS-sorted CD8+CD4-CCR7+CD45RA+ naive T cells. J is TRBJ2-7 and V is TRBV20-1, with 7 bases fitting TRBD2. CDR3 sequence: CSARGSREYYEQYF. The CDR3 region has the DNA TGCAGTGCTAGAGGATCGCGGGAGTACTACGAGCAGTACTTC.